This T cell receptor beta chain was profiled in a study of T cells in Graves' hyperthyroidism and ophthalmopathy. Those patients with uncontrolled infection, other autoimmune disease, pregnancy or lactation were excluded. The study, taken as a whole, reports: A model of 13 V-J pairs discriminated ophthalmopathy from stable hyperthyroidism.

This clonotype was counted many times. As yet, its antigen is unknown. The CDR3 has 16 residues. With V trimmed by 3 bases and J by 5 bases, 5 bases remained unmatched. Germline-derived CDR1 and CDR2 are KGHSH and LQKENI. RNA transcripts gave rise to amplified TCR beta CDR3 regions. First-round RT-PCR with HTBI primers amplified the TCR CDR3 region. TCRdb re-called the multiplex PCR reads through MiXCR, storing one row per CDR3 protein. The table lists about 720,000 distinct CDR3 sequences, roughly a sixth of them singletons. This clonotype was sampled from a woman aged 45-65 years with Graves' hyperthyroidism that later progressed to Graves' ophthalmopathy. Sequencing was performed on blood. The chain employs TRBV18 and TRBJ1-5; 12 bases agree with TRBD1. Here the CDR3 DNA reads TGTGCCAGCTCACCGGGACAGGGGGCGCGTGATCAGCCCCAGCATTTT. The encoded protein is CASSPGQGARDQPQHF.